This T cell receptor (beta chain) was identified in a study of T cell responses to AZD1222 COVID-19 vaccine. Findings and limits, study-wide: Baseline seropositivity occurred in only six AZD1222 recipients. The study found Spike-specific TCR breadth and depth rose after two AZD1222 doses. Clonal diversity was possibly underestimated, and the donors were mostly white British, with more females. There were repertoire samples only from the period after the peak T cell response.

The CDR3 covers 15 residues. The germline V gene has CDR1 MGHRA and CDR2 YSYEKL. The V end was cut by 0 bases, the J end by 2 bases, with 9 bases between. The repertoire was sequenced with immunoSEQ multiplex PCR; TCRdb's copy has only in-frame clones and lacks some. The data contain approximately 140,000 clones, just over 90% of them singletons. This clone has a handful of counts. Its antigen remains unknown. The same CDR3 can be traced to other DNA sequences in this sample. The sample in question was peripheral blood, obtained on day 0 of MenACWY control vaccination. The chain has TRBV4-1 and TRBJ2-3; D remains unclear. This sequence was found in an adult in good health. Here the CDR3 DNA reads TGCGCCAGCAGCCAAGATAGAGCTACCACAGATACGCAGTATTTT. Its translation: CASSQDRATTDTQYF.